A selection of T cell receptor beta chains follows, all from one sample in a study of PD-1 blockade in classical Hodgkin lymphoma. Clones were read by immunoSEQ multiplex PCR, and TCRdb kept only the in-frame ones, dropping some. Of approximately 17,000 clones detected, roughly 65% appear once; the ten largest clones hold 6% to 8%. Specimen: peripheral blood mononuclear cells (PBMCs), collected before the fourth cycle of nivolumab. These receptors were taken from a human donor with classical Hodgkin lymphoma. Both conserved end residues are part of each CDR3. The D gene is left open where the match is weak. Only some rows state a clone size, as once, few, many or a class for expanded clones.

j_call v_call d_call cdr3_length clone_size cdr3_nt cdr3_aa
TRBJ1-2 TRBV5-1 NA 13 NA TGCGCCAGCAGCGCGCAGAGGGGCTATGGCTACACCTTC CASSAQRGYGYTF
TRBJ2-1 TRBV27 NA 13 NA TGTGCCAGCAGCCTGGGACGTTACAATGAGCAGTTCTTC CASSLGRYNEQFF
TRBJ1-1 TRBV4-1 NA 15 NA TGCGCCAGCAGCCAAGTAGTCGGCACTGGGGCTGAAGCTTTCTTT CASSQVVGTGAEAFF
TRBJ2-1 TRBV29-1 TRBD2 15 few TGCAGCGTTTGGTTTCTAGCGGGAGGGGACAATGAGCAGTTCTTC CSVWFLAGGDNEQFF
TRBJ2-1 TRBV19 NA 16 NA TGTGCCAGTAGTCTTCGCGGAGGTATCTCCTACAATGAGCAGTTCTTC CASSLRGGISYNEQFF
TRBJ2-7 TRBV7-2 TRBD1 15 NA TGTGCCAGCAGCGGTGGACAGGTCCCCATCTACGAGCAGTACTTC CASSGGQVPIYEQYF
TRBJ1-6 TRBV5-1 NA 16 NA TGCGCCAGCAGCTTGGAGGACGGGGATTATAATTCACCCCTCCACTTT CASSLEDGDYNSPLHF
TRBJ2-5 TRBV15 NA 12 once TGTGCCACCGGGAAGGGGGACCGCGAACAGTACTTC CATGKGDREQYF
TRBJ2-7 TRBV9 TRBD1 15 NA TGTGCCAGCAGCGTAGCTCAGGGGGCCCCCTACGAGCAGTACTTC CASSVAQGAPYEQYF
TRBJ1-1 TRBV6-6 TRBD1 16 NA TGTGCCAGCAGTTACTATCAGGGACAGGGGGACACTGAAGCTTTCTTT CASSYYQGQGDTEAFF
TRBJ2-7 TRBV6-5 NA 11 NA TGTGCCAGCAGCGTGGGTTACGAGCAGTACTTC CASSVGYEQYF
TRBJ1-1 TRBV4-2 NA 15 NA TGTGCCAGCAGCCAAGATGTGGCCCAGAACACTGAAGCTTTCTTT CASSQDVAQNTEAFF
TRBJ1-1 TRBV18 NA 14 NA TGTGCCAGCTCACCAACAGCCGTGAACACTGAAGCTTTCTTT CASSPTAVNTEAFF
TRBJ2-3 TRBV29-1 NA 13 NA TGCAGCGTTGAAGGACCCCTCACAGATACGCAGTATTTT CSVEGPLTDTQYF
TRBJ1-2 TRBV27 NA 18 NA TGTGCCAGCAGCCGACTCGGGGACGGTCCCTTAGGTAGCTATGGCTACACCTTC CASSRLGDGPLGSYGYTF
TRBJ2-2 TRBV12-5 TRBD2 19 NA TGTGCTAGTGGTACACAGTCTGGGCCACTAGCGGGAGTCACCGGGGAGCTGTTTTTT CASGTQSGPLAGVTGELFF
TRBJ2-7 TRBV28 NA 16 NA TGTGCCAGCAGTTCTATCAAGACAGCTACTATTTACGAGCAGTACTTC CASSSIKTATIYEQYF
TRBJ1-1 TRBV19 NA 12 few TGTGCCAGTAGTACCCTCGGCCGGGAAGCTTTCTTT CASSTLGREAFF
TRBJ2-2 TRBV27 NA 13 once TGTGCCAGCAGGATAACAGGTTCCGGGGAGCTGTTTTTT CASRITGSGELFF
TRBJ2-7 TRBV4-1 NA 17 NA TGCGCCAGCAGCCAAGTCGTAGGTGGGGGCGGGACAATCGAGCAGTACTTC CASSQVVGGGGTIEQYF
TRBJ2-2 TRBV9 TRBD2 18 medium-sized TGTGCCAGCAGCGCCGTAGGTAGCGGGAGGGCCGACACCGGGGAGCTGTTTTTT CASSAVGSGRADTGELFF
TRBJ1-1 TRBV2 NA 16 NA TGTGCCAGCAGTGAAGACAGGGAGGATATGAACACTGAAGCTTTCTTT CASSEDREDMNTEAFF
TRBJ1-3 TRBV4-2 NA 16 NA TGTGCCAGCAGCCAAGAGGGTAGGGTAGGTGGAAACACCACATATTTT CASSQEGRVGGNTTYF
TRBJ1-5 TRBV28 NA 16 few TGTGCCAGCAGTTTATTGGCCGGGGAGGGTTATCAGCCCCAGCATTTT CASSLLAGEGYQPQHF
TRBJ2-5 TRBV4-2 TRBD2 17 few TGTGCCAGCAGCCAAGACGGACTAGCGGGAGGGAGGGAGACCCAGTACTTC CASSQDGLAGGRETQYF
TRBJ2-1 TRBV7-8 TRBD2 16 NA TGTGCCAGCAGTCCGGTCGGGCGGGAGGGCCTAAATGAGCAGTTCTTC CASSPVGREGLNEQFF
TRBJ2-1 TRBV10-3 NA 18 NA TGTGCCATCGGCGGAGGGGACAGCGGGTTGAGCTCCTACAATGAGCAGTTCTTC CAIGGGDSGLSSYNEQFF
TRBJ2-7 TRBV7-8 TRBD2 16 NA TGTGCCAGCAGCTTGGTAGAAGGGAGGGCCGCCTACGAGCAGTACTTC CASSLVEGRAAYEQYF
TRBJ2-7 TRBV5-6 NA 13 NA TGTGCCAGCAGCTTGACAAGCTCCTACGAGCAGTACTTC CASSLTSSYEQYF
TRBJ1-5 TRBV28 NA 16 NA TGTGCCAGCAGCAGATATGGGGGCACGGTCAATCAGCCCCAGCATTTT CASSRYGGTVNQPQHF
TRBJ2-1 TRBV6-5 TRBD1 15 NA TGTGCCAGCAGTCACAGGGGGCGCCGATACAATGAGCAGTTCTTC CASSHRGRRYNEQFF
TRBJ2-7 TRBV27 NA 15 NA TGTGCCAGCAGTCTCACGGACCGTCTCCCCTACGAGCAGTACTTC CASSLTDRLPYEQYF
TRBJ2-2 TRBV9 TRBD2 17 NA TGTGCCAGCACCCTCCTGGGGGGGACTGCGAACACCGGGGAGCTGTTTTTT CASTLLGGTANTGELFF
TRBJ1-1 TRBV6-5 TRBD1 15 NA TGTGCCAGCAGGCAGACAGGGGATGCGGACACTGAAACTTTCTTT CASRQTGDADTETFF
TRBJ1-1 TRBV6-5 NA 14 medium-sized TGTGCCAGCAGTTACAAATTACAGGACCTTCAAGCTTTCTTT CASSYKLQDLQAFF
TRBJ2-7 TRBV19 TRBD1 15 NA TGTGCCAGTAGTACCGGGACAGGGCCCTTCTACGAGCAGTACTTC CASSTGTGPFYEQYF
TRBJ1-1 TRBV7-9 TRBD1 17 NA TGTGCCAGCAGCTTGCCGAACGAAAGGGACAGGGGACATGAAGCTTTCTTT CASSLPNERDRGHEAFF
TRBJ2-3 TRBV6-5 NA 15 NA TGTGCCAGCAGTTACTCCAGGGGTGACACAGATACGCAGTATTTT CASSYSRGDTDTQYF
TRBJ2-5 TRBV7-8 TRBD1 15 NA TGTGCCAGCAGCCCCCGGGACAGGGTTGGGGAGACCCAGTACTTC CASSPRDRVGETQYF
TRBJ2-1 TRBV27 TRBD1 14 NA TGTGCCAGCTGGGAACTTACAGGGGGCAATGAGCAGTTCTTC CASWELTGGNEQFF